This paragraph covers one T cell receptor (beta chain) sequence. Antigen: not known. Germline trimming cut 4 bases from V and 2 bases from J; bases unmatched to any gene: 7. The CDR3 has 16 amino acids. Germline V gene sequence: CDR1 MGHRA, CDR2 YSYEKL. The protocol was immunoSEQ multiplex PCR, while the TCRdb copy is restricted to in-frame clones and leaves out a portion. The sample holds around 2,000,000 clones, about 94% seen once. This sample is drawn from a study of shared clonotypes between healthy human individuals. General study points: The low donor count limited represented genetic and exposure-history diversity. Of the naive CD4 clonotypes, roughly 5.2% were shared across a handful of donors.

Naive CD8 cells, CD45RO-negative and positively selected for CCR7, excluded terminally differentiated effector memory CD45RA+ cells. The chain combines TRBV4-1 with TRBJ2-7, with TRBD1 matching over 11 bases. Material for sequencing was naive CD8+ T cells sorted from blood. The receptor comes from a young man in good health. As DNA, the CDR3 is TGCGCCAGCAGCCCGCCGGGGGACAGGGGGACCTACGAGCAGTACTTC. Residues: CASSPPGDRGTYEQYF.